This T cell receptor beta chain was recorded in a study of shared clonotypes between healthy human individuals (dated by TCRdb to the early 2020s). As for the study more broadly: A few men and two women, aged 18 to 49 years, made up the cohort. To increase sequencing depth and limit assay-specific biases, different laboratories used diverse techniques to prepare libraries and sequence TCR repertoires. The study deeply sequenced blood TCR repertoires of roughly five healthy adults to estimate repertoire size and the extent of clonotype sharing between individuals. Between about 0.9 and 8.9 billion PBMCs per donor were obtained by leukapheresis. For each donor, CD4 naive and CD4 memory were each given three plates, CD8 naive was given two plates, and CD8 memory was given one plate. The paper as a whole reports these results and caveats: Sampling was limited to blood, and TCR repertoires in tissue likely differ from TCR repertoires in blood. Sharing across four donors was observed for around 5% of naive CD4, less than 4% of naive CD8, over 2% of memory CD4, and about 0.38% of memory CD8 clonotypes. The genetic and exposure-history diversity represented was limited by the small number of donors. Rarefaction of sorted-subset datasets indicated incomplete sequencing despite the large sequencing depth. Estimated clonotype richness was generally larger for naive than for memory subsets. Clonotypes shared by all four sorted-subset donors showed higher generation probabilities than non-shared clonotypes. Based on pairwise subsampling, the degree of clonotype sharing among donors was expected to be affected by sequencing depth.

V is cut by 5 bases and J by 1 base, and the space between the germline ends is 4 bases. The germline V gene (reference sequence) gives CDR1 as SGHNT and CDR2 as YYREEE. The CDR3 covers 13 residues, taking in both the cysteine and the phenylalanine. Kept here is only the CDR3 DNA, which spans 39 bases and is read in frame from base 1. Using the deep immunoSEQ assay, TCR CDR3 regions were amplified from genomic DNA by multiplex PCR. For each cell subset, the extracted genomic DNA was distributed evenly across all wells of several immunoSEQ 96-well plates, and each plate served as one replicate. For sorted subsets, each replicate PCR was loaded with roughly 190 ng genomic DNA, equivalent to approximately 33,000 T cell genomes. Purified libraries were measured with a Qubit 3.0 fluorometer, size-checked on a Bioanalyzer 2100, and measured again with the KAPA Library Quantification kit. Every immunoSEQ 96-well plate was sequenced on a separate single-read 150-cycle Illumina NextSeq 550 flow cell. Per the original workflow: Because only junctional sequences without quality scores were contained in the immunoSEQ output, filtering matching that applied to full-length reads could not be performed. To assign V/J genes and CDR3, sequences were annotated using PyIR, a Python wrapper for IgBLAST v1.9, with IMGT germline references. Reads with weak V/J assignments (E-value above 1e-6), missing CDR3, stop codons, out-of-frame junctions, or ambiguous translated residues were removed. V3J clonotypes were defined by identical inferred V gene, J gene, and CDR3 amino acid sequence. Percentage overlap between repertoires was computed as shared unique clonotypes divided by the size of the smaller repertoire. Richness of each repertoire was evaluated using RTK rarefaction, the Chao1 estimator, and Recon v2.1 estimates of unobserved clonotypes. Generation probabilities were computed with OLGA for all TCRbeta clonotypes obtained by the gDNA method from several donors. In TCRdb, the immuneACCESS table is reduced to in-frame sequences with V and J assigned. These tables do not hold every clone; where another copy was compared, an unresolved V gene accounts for under half, and the others remain unexplained. From that table come the V and J calls and clone size; the DNA was used to work out D and trimming. A total of about 680,000 clones appear in this sample, roughly 94% of them only once. About 24% of the sample is taken by the ten largest.

On this clone: Its cognate antigen has yet to be identified. Nothing much larger sits one base from this clone, and base qualities are not available.

CD8 naive samples consisted of CD45RO-negative cells that were positively selected for CCR7, yielding a CD45RA+CCR7+ population without TemRA cells. Donors were healthy HIV-negative adults with no recently reported acute infections or vaccinations. All donors were Caucasian adults living in Nashville, Tennessee, USA. Blood was obtained by leukapheresis, after which PBMCs were separated by Ficoll-Histopaque density gradient centrifugation and cryopreserved in liquid nitrogen vapor phase. Purity and quantity of every magnetically sorted T cell population were checked by analytical flow cytometry. Each sorted fraction had its genomic DNA isolated and then quantified by UV absorbance on a Nanodrop 2000c.

Rearrangement joined TRBV5-4 to TRBJ2-6; the D gene identity is not certain. Input material: naive CD8+ T cells sorted from blood. What the cell subset or site label conveys for this sample: CD45RA+CCR7+. The sequence came from a young man in good health. This receptor carries the CDR3 CASRISGANVLTF. The nucleotide sequence is given as TGTGCCAGCAGGATATCTGGGGCCAACGTCCTGACTTTC.